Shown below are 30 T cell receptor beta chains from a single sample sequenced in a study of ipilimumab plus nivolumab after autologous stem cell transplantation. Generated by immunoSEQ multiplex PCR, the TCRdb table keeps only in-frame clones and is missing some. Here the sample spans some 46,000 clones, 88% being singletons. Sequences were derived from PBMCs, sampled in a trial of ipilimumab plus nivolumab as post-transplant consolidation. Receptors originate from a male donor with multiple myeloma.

CDR3 nucleotide sequence: TGTGCCAGCAGCGTGCTCCAAACCGGGACAGCTAACCAGGGGAGGGCCAAAAACATTCAGTACTTC. This codes for CASSVLQTGTANQGRAKNIQYF. The chain uses TRBV9 and TRBJ2-4; the D gene is possibly TRBD1 (7 bases). This CDR3 contains 22 residues. Germline V CDR1 and CDR2: SGDLS, YYNGEE. Trimming pared 2 bases from V and 1 base from J, leaving 31 bases between.

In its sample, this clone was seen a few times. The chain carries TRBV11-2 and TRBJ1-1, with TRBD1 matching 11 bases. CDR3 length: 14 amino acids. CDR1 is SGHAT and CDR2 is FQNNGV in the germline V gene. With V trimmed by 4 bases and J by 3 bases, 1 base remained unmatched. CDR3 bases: TGTGCCAGCAGCTGGACAGGGGGCTACACTGAAGCTTTCTTT. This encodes CASSWTGGYTEAFF.

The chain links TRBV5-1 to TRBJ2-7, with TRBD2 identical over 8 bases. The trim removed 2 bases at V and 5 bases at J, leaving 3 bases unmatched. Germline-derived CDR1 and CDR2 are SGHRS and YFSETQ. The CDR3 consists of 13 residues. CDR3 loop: CASSLGLANEQYF. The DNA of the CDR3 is TGCGCCAGCAGCTTAGGACTAGCAAACGAGCAGTACTTC.

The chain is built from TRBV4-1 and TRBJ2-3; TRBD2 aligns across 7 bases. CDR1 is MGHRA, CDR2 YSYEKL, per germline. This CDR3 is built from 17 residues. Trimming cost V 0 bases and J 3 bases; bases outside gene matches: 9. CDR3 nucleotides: TGCGCCAGCAGCCAAGATCGGGGGGAGGGCCTTACAGATACGCAGTATTTT. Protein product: CASSQDRGEGLTDTQYF.

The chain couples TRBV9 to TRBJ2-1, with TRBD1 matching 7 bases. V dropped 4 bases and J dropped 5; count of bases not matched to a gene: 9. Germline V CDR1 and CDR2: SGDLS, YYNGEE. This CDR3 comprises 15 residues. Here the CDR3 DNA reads TGTGCCAGCAGCCCCCGACAGGGTTCCAACAATGAGCAGTTCTTC. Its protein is CASSPRQGSNNEQFF.

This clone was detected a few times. The CDR3, as DNA: TGCGCCAGCAGCCTCGAGGTAGCGGCTGACAATGAGCAGTTCTTC. Its translation: CASSLEVAADNEQFF. The chain joins TRBV4-3 to TRBJ2-1, with D perhaps TRBD2 (6 bases). The CDR3 totals 15 residues. Germline assignment: CDR1 LGHNA and CDR2 YSLEER. Trimming removed 4 bases from V and 5 bases from J, with 15 bases in between.

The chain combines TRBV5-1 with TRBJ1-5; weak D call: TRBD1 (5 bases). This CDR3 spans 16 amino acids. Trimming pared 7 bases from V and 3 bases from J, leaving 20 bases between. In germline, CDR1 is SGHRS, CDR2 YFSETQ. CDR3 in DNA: TGCGCCAGCCCCGGGTGGGAACAGGCCCTCAATCAGCCCCAGCATTTT. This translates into CASPGWEQALNQPQHF.

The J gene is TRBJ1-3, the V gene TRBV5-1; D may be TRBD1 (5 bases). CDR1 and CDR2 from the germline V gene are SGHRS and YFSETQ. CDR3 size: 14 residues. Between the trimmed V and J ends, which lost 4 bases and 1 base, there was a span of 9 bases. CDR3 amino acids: CASSPEGSGNTIYF. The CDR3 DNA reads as TGCGCCAGCAGCCCGGAGGGGTCTGGAAACACCATATATTTT.

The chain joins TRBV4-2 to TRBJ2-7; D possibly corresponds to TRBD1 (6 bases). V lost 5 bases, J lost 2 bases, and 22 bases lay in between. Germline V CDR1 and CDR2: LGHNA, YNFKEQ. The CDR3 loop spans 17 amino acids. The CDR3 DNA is TGTGCCAGCAGCGCCCGACCAACTTTGGACAGAACCTACGAGCAGTACTTC. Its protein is CASSARPTLDRTYEQYF.

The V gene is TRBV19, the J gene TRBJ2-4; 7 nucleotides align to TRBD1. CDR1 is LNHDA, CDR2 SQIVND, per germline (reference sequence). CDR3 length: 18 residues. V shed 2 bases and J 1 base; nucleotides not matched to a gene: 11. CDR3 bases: TGTGCCAGTAGTATAACAGGGGAAAGAGTATGGGCCAAAAACATTCAGTACTTC. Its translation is CASSITGERVWAKNIQYF. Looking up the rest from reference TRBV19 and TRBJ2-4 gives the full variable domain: DGGITQSPKYLFRKEGQNVTLSCEQNLNHDAMYWYRQDPGQGLRLIYYSQIVNDFQKGDIAEGYSVSREKKESFPLTVTSAQKNPTAFYLCASSITGERVWAKNIQYFGAGTRLSVL.

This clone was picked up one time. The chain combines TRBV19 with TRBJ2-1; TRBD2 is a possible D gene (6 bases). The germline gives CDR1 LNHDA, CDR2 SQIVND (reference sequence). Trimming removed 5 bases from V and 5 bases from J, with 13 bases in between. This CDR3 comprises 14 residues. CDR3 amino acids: CASSVSGLHNEQFF. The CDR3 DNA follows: TGTGCCAGTAGTGTCTCGGGACTCCACAATGAGCAGTTCTTC.

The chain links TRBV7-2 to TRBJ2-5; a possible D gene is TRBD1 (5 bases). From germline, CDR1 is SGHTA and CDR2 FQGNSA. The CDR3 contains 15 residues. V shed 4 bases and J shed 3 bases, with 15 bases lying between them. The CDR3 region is CASSSPAGWEETQYF. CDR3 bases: TGTGCCAGCAGCTCCCCGGCAGGGTGGGAAGAGACCCAGTACTTC.

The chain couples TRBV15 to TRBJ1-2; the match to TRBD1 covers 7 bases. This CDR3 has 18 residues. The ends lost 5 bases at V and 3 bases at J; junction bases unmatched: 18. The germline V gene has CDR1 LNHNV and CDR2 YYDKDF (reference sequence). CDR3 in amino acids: CATSGLEGAGPSDYGYTF. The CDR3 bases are TGTGCCACCAGCGGTCTAGAGGGGGCTGGCCCCTCGGACTATGGCTACACCTTC.

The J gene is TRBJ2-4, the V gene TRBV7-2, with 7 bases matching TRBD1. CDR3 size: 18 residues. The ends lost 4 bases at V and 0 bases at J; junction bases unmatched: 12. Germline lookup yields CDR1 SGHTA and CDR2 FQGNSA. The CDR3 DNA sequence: TGTGCCAGCAGCTCGGGACAGAGTAAAGTACTAGCCAAAAACATTCAGTACTTC. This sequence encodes CASSSGQSKVLAKNIQYF.

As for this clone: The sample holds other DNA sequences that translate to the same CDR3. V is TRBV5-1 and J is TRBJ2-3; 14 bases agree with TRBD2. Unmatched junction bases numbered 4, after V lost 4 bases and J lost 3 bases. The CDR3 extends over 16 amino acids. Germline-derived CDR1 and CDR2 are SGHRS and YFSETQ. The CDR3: CASSLGTSGSTDTQYF. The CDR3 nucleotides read TGCGCCAGCAGCCTAGGGACTAGCGGGAGTACAGATACGCAGTATTTT.

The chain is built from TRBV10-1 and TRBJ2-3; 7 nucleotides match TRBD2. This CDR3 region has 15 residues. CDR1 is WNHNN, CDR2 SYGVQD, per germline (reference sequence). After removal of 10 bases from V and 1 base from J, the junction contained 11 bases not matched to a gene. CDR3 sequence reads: CATIFPGGCTDTQYF. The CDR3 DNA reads TGCGCCACTATATTTCCGGGGGGATGCACAGATACGCAGTATTTT.

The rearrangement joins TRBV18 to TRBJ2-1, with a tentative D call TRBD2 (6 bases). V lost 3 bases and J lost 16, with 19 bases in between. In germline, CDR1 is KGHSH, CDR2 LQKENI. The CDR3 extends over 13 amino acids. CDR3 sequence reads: CASSPSGRNERFF. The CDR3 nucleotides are TGTGCCAGCTCACCGTCGGGGAGGAATGAGCGTTTCTTC.

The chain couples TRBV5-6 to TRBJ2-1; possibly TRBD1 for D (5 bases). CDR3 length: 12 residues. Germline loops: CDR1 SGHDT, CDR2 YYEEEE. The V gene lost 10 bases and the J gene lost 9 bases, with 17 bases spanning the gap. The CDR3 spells CAGSRQRSEQFF. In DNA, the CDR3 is TGTGCCGGGTCGCGACAGCGTAGTGAGCAGTTCTTC.

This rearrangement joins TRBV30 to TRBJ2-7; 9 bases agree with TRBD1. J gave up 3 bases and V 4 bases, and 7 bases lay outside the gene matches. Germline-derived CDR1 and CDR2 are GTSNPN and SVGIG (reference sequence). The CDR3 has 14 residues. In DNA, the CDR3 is TGTGCCTGGACCGCCGGGACAGGGCTCTACGAGCAGTACTTC. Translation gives CAWTAGTGLYEQYF.

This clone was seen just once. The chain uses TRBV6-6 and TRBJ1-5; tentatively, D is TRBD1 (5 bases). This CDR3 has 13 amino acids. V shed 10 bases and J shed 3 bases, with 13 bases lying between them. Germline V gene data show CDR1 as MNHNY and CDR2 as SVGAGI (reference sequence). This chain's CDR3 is CATQDRNNQPQHF. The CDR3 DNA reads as TGTGCCACCCAAGACAGAAACAATCAGCCCCAGCATTTT.

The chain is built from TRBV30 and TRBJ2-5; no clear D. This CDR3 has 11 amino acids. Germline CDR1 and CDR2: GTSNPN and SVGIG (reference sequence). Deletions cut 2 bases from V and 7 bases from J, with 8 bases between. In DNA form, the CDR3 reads TGTGCCTGGAGTTCACCCACGACCCAGTACTTC. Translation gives CAWSSPTTQYF.

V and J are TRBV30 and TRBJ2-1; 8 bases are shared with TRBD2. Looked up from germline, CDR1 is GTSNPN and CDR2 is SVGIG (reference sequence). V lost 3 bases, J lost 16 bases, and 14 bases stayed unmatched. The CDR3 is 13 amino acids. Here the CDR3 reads CAWRVLSGTSSFF. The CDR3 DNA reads TGTGCCTGGAGAGTTCTTTCCGGGACTAGTTCTTTCTTC. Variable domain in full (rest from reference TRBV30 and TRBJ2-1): SQTIHQWPATLVQPVGSPLSLECTVEGTSNPNLYWYRQAAGRGLQLLFYSVGIGQISSEVPQNLSASRPQDRQFILSSKKLLLSDSGFYLCAWRVLSGTSSFFGPGTRLTVL.

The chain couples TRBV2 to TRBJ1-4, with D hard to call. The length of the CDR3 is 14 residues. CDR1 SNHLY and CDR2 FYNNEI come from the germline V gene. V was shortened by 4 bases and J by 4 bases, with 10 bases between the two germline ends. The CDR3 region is CASSGEAYNEKLFF. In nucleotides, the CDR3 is TGTGCCAGCAGTGGAGAGGCTTATAATGAAAAACTGTTTTTT.

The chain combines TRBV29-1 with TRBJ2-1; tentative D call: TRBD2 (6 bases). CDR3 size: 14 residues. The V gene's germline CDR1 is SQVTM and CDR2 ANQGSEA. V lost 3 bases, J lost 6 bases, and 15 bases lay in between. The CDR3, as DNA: TGCAGCGTTGAGCCCCACGGGACTGTCAATGAGCAGTTCTTC. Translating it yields CSVEPHGTVNEQFF.

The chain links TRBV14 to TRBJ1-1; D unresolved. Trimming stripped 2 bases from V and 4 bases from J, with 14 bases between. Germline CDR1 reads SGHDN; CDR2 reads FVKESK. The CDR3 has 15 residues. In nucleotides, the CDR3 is TGTGCCAGCAGCCAACAAGACATCCAAGGCACTGAAGCTTTCTTT. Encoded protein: CASSQQDIQGTEAFF.

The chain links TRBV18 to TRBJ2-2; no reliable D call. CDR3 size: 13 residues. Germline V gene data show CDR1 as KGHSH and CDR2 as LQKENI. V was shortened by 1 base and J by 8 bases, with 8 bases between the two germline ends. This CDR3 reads CASSPRNPGELFF. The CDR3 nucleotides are TGTGCCAGCTCACCACGTAACCCGGGGGAGCTGTTTTTT.

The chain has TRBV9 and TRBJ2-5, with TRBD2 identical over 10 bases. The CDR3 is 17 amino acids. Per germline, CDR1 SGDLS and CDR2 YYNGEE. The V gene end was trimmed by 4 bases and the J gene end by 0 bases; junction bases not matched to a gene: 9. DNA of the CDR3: TGTGCCAGCAGCCCAGGGACTAGCGCCTTAGACCAAGAGACCCAGTACTTC. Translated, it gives CASSPGTSALDQETQYF.

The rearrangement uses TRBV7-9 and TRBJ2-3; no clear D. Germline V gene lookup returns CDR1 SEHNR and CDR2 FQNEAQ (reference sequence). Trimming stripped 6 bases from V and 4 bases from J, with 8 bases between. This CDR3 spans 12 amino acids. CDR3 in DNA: TGTGCCAGCAGTCCTTTGGCAGATACGCAGTATTTT. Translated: CASSPLADTQYF.

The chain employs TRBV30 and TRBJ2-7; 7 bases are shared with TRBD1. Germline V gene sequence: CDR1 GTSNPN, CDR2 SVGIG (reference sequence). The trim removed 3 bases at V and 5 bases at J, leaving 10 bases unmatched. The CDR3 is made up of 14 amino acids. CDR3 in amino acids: CAWSHRQGVHEQYF. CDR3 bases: TGTGCCTGGAGCCATCGACAGGGCGTCCACGAGCAGTACTTC.

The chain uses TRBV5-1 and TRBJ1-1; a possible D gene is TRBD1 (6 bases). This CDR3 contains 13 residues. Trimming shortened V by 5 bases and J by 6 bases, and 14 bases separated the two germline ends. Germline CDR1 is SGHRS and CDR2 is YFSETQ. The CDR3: CASRSRTAAEAFF. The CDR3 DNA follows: TGCGCCAGCAGGTCCCGGACAGCCGCTGAAGCTTTCTTT.